The 20 T cell receptor beta chains given below trace back to one sample, sequenced in a study of shared clonotypes between healthy human individuals (dated by TCRdb to the early 2020s). Library preparation was by the immunoSEQ multiplex PCR assay. TCRdb's version of the immuneACCESS table is confined to in-frame rearrangements and falls short of the full clone set. An unresolved V gene accounts for under half of the shortfall where checked; the remainder is of unknown origin. In this sample the table shows some 2.4 million clones, 80% to 95% of which occur a single time. The biggest ten clones account for about 0.34% of the sample. The source material was naive CD4+ T cells from PBMCs. The sample's cell subset or site label, decoded: CD45RA+ positively selected. The receptors shown here come from a man younger than 35 in good health. Some clones in this sample may be carry-over from other donors' samples.

The V call is TRBV18, the J call TRBJ1-5, with TRBD1 matching over 7 bases. The J segment lost 4 bases and the V segment lost 5 bases, leaving 11 bases of the junction unmatched. Germline CDR1 and CDR2: KGHSH and LQKENI. CDR3 size: 16 residues. This chain's CDR3 is CASSDLKTGLNQPQHF. CDR3 DNA sequence: TGTGCCAGCTCAGACTTAAAGACAGGGCTAAATCAGCCCCAGCATTTT. Complete variable domain (other parts from reference TRBV18 and TRBJ1-5): NAGVMQNPRHLVRRRGQEARLRCSPMKGHSHVYWYRQLPEEGLKFMVYLQKENIIDESGMPKERFSAEFPKEGPSILRIQQVVRGDSAAYFCASSDLKTGLNQPQHFGDGTRLSIL.

The chain combines TRBV18 with TRBJ1-2, with 10 bases identical to TRBD1. The CDR3 length is 17 residues. The V segment lost 3 bases and the J segment 1 base; nucleotides outside the gene matches: 8. The germline V gene has CDR1 KGHSH and CDR2 LQKENI. The CDR3 sequence: CASSPRQGARSNYGYTF. The CDR3 DNA sequence: TGTGCCAGCTCACCGCGACAGGGGGCGCGGAGTAACTATGGCTACACCTTC.

The chain combines TRBV28 with TRBJ2-3, with D maybe TRBD2 (5 bases). Trimming took off 2 bases at V and 1 base at J, with 10 bases between the two ends. Germline lookup yields CDR1 MDHEN and CDR2 SYDVKM. CDR3 length: 15 amino acids. CDR3 protein: CASSLSGPGTDTQYF. CDR3 bases: TGTGCCAGCAGTTTAAGCGGCCCGGGCACAGATACGCAGTATTTT.

This chain links TRBV20-1 with TRBJ1-2; D gene unclear. CDR3 length: 11 amino acids. Germline CDR1 reads DFQATT; CDR2 reads SNEGSKA (reference sequence). Trimming took off 6 bases at V and 8 bases at J, with 13 bases between the two ends. CDR3 residues: CSAGRNKGYTF. DNA for the CDR3: TGCAGTGCAGGCAGAAACAAAGGCTACACCTTC.

In regard to this clone: The sample carries other DNA sequences with the same CDR3. The genes are TRBV18 and TRBJ1-4, with unresolved D. Germline V gene lookup returns CDR1 KGHSH and CDR2 LQKENI. The ends were cut back, 6 bases at V and 8 bases at J, with 16 bases in the middle. The length of the CDR3 is 14 residues. CDR3 bases: TGTGCCAGCTCCCCGGCGGGATCAAACGAAAAACTGTTTTTT. It yields the protein CASSPAGSNEKLFF.

The chain employs TRBV19 and TRBJ1-2, with unresolved D. CDR1 is LNHDA and CDR2 is SQIVND in the germline V gene (reference sequence). CDR3 length: 14 amino acids. Trimming took 4 bases from V and 3 from J, leaving 12 bases between them. CDR3 sequence reads: CASSTPAEHYGYTF. DNA of the CDR3: TGTGCCAGTAGTACCCCCGCTGAACACTATGGCTACACCTTC.

The chain recombines TRBV7-3 with TRBJ2-3, with TRBD2 matching 11 bases. V shed 4 bases and J 5 bases; nucleotides not matched to a gene: 2. The CDR3 has 14 amino acids. The germline gives CDR1 SGHTA, CDR2 FQGTGA. The CDR3 reads CASSSSGRLDTQYF. CDR3 DNA sequence: TGTGCCAGCAGCTCTAGCGGGAGGTTAGATACGCAGTATTTT.

The V call is TRBV7-3, the J call TRBJ2-2; 7 nucleotides align to TRBD2. Germline V gene sequence: CDR1 SGHTA, CDR2 FQGTGA. The J segment lost 4 bases and the V segment lost 1 base, leaving 6 bases of the junction unmatched. This CDR3 comprises 16 residues. Here the CDR3 reads CASSLRPAGATGELFF. CDR3 DNA sequence: TGTGCCAGCAGCTTAAGACCGGCGGGAGCCACCGGGGAGCTGTTTTTT.

As regards this clone: Other nucleotide sequences from this sample produce the same CDR3. This chain uses TRBV5-1 with TRBJ2-3, with a tentative D call TRBD2 (5 bases). The germline V gene encodes CDR1 SGHRS and CDR2 YFSETQ. This CDR3 contains 14 residues. V was pared by 0 bases and J by 2 bases, with 7 bases between. In DNA, the CDR3 is TGCGCCAGCAGCTTGGGGACTTCCACAGATACGCAGTATTTT. This codes for CASSLGTSTDTQYF.

The rearrangement links TRBV6-1 to TRBJ2-3, with 10 bases lining up with TRBD1. Germline CDR1 and CDR2: MNHNS and SASEGT. CDR3 length: 13 amino acids. J gave up 5 bases and V 10 bases, and 6 bases lay outside the gene matches. The CDR3 sequence is CATSRDRGDTQYF. The CDR3 nucleotides are TGTGCCACCTCCCGGGACAGGGGAGATACGCAGTATTTT.

In its sample, this clone was seen once. The CDR3 loop is CASRPGLSSDTQYF. The CDR3 DNA is TGTGCCAGCAGACCGGGACTCTCTAGCGATACGCAGTATTTT. J is TRBJ2-3 and V is TRBV6-5; perhaps TRBD2 as D (6 bases). The V end was cut by 6 bases, the J end by 6 bases, with 16 bases between. The CDR3 sequence is 14 residues long. Germline assignment: CDR1 MNHEY and CDR2 SVGAGI.

The V gene is TRBV4-2, the J gene TRBJ1-2, with 9 positions matching TRBD1. This CDR3 contains 14 residues. Germline V gene sequence: CDR1 LGHNA, CDR2 YNFKEQ. Losses at the gene ends were 1 base for V and 8 bases for J; bases not matched to a gene: 5. The CDR3 loop reads CASSQGGDREGYTF. In DNA form, the CDR3 reads TGTGCCAGCAGCCAAGGCGGGGACAGGGAGGGCTACACCTTC.

The genes are TRBV7-8 and TRBJ2-7, with D perhaps matching TRBD2 (7 bases). V was pared by 0 bases and J by 4 bases, with 13 bases between. The CDR3 covers 15 residues. Germline V gene lookup returns CDR1 SGHVS and CDR2 FQNEAQ. The CDR3 sequence is CASSLASRGGYEQYF. DNA of the CDR3: TGTGCCAGCAGCTTAGCTTCCAGGGGAGGGTACGAGCAGTACTTC. The full variable domain, with the rest looked up from reference TRBV7-8 and TRBJ2-7, is GAGVSQSPRYKVAKRGQDVALRCDPISGHVSLFWYQQALGQGPEFLTYFQNEAQLDKSGLPSDRFFAERPEGSVSTLKIQRTQQEDSAVYLCASSLASRGGYEQYFGPGTRLTVT.

This rearrangement joins TRBV4-2 to TRBJ2-7, with a possible D match to TRBD2 (6 bases). Trimming stripped 1 base from V and 3 bases from J, with 16 bases between. The germline V gene has CDR1 LGHNA and CDR2 YNFKEQ. The CDR3 length is 16 residues. The CDR3 nucleotides are TGTGCCAGCAGCCAAGCAAGCGCTAGCGCCGACTACGAGCAGTACTTC. It encodes CASSQASASADYEQYF.

This chain connects TRBV7-8 to TRBJ2-2; the match to TRBD2 covers 11 bases. V lost 2 bases to trimming and J lost 5 bases; unmatched junction nucleotides: 10. CDR1 is SGHVS and CDR2 is FQNEAQ in the germline V gene. The CDR3 covers 18 residues. The CDR3 region is CASSLLRLAGSWTGELFF. The CDR3 region has the DNA TGTGCCAGCAGCTTACTCAGACTAGCGGGATCTTGGACCGGGGAGCTGTTTTTT.

V is TRBV19 and J is TRBJ2-7, with 12 bases matching TRBD2. This CDR3 region has 17 residues. V gave up 1 base and J gave up 2 bases; unmatched junction bases: 6. CDR1 LNHDA and CDR2 SQIVND come from the germline V gene (reference sequence). CDR3 nucleotide sequence: TGTGCCAGTAGTATAGGACTAGCGGGAGTTGGGACCTACGAGCAGTACTTC. As protein: CASSIGLAGVGTYEQYF.

The chain is built from TRBV6-1 and TRBJ2-3; 11 nucleotides line up with TRBD2. The V gene's germline CDR1 is MNHNS and CDR2 SASEGT. The trim removed 4 bases at V and 3 bases at J, leaving 9 bases unmatched. The CDR3 is 17 amino acids. CDR3 sequence reads: CASSAVIAGGPTDTQYF. CDR3 nucleotides: TGTGCCAGCAGTGCCGTAATAGCGGGAGGGCCGACAGATACGCAGTATTTT.

V is TRBV30 and J is TRBJ1-1; D gene ambiguous. V was clipped by 7 bases and J by 7 bases, with 16 bases between them. This CDR3 has 12 amino acids. Germline V lookup: CDR1 GTSNPN, CDR2 SVGIG (reference sequence). This CDR3 reads CASHLGSLEAFF. CDR3 DNA: TGTGCCTCCCACCTGGGGAGTCTTGAAGCTTTCTTT.

The J gene is TRBJ2-1, the V gene TRBV29-1, with D hard to call. Per the germline V gene, CDR1 is SQVTM and CDR2 is ANQGSEA. With 4 bases removed from V and 0 bases from J, the gap between germline ends came to 10 bases. There are 14 residues in the CDR3. The CDR3 region has the DNA TGCAGCGTTGGGAGAGTGGTCTCCTACAATGAGCAGTTCTTC. Its protein is CSVGRVVSYNEQFF.

This clone has just one count. The chain joins TRBV11-2 to TRBJ1-1; no reliable D call. Germline CDR1 reads SGHAT; CDR2 reads FQNNGV. This CDR3 contains 15 residues. Trimming pared 5 bases from V and 0 bases from J, leaving 13 bases between. The CDR3 nucleotides read TGTGCCAGCAGCCCCCTACGAACCGTGAACACTGAAGCTTTCTTT. Its translation is CASSPLRTVNTEAFF.